A single sample gave rise to the 26 T cell receptor beta chains below, sequenced in a study of T cells after posttransplantation cyclophosphamide. Libraries were prepared by immunoSEQ multiplex PCR; TCRdb keeps only in-frame clonotypes and omits some of them. The table lists 50,000 to 60,000 clones, approximately 94% of them singletons, with approximately 2.9% in the top ten. Material: PBMCs. All receptors derive from a woman aged 30 to 39 in good health and a related stem cell transplant donor.

This clone showed up just once. The chain links TRBV5-1 to TRBJ2-5; D might be TRBD2 (5 bases). The CDR3 has 15 residues. The germline CDR1 and CDR2 sequences are SGHRS and YFSETQ. V shed 0 bases and J shed 4 bases, with 13 bases lying between them. CDR3 sequence reads: CASSLGQNRGETQYF. Here the CDR3 DNA reads TGCGCCAGCAGCTTGGGGCAGAATCGGGGAGAGACCCAGTACTTC.

The rearrangement links TRBV27 to TRBJ1-6, with D hard to call. There are 14 residues in the CDR3. The V end was cut by 5 bases, the J end by 7 bases, with 12 bases between. Germline V gives CDR1 MNHEY, CDR2 SMNVEV (reference sequence). The CDR3 coding sequence is TGTGCCAGCAGTCCGAGGTCCCGGAATTCACCCCTCCACTTT. This gives the protein CASSPRSRNSPLHF.

The rearrangement uses TRBV6-6 and TRBJ1-1; D is uncertain. The V end was cut by 7 bases, the J end by 1 base, with 10 bases between. The CDR3 loop spans 13 amino acids. The germline CDR1 and CDR2 sequences are MNHNY and SVGAGI (reference sequence). CDR3 sequence: CASNFGENTEAFF. CDR3 sequence (DNA): TGTGCCAGCAATTTCGGGGAGAACACTGAAGCTTTCTTT.

The chain links TRBV11-3 to TRBJ1-2; TRBD1 is a possible D gene (5 bases). Trimming removed 1 base at V and 1 base at J, with 19 bases between. From germline, CDR1 is SGHNT and CDR2 YENEEA. There are 18 residues in the CDR3. CDR3 amino acids: CASSLVLSGGRINYGYTF. The CDR3, as DNA: TGTGCCAGCAGCTTAGTTCTCTCTGGGGGGAGAATTAACTATGGCTACACCTTC.

CDR3 sequence (DNA): TGTGCCAGCTCACCAGGGCCTAGCGCTCCAGATACGCAGTATTTT. It is translated as CASSPGPSAPDTQYF. V is TRBV18 and J is TRBJ2-3, with D perhaps TRBD2 (6 bases). The CDR3 is 15 amino acids. The V end was cut by 2 bases, the J end by 4 bases, with 13 bases between. Germline CDR1 and CDR2: KGHSH and LQKENI.

The rearrangement joins TRBV7-3 to TRBJ2-1; D is possibly TRBD2 (7 bases). CDR3 length equals 16 residues. The germline gives CDR1 SGHTA, CDR2 FQGTGA. Trimming pared 1 base from V and 7 bases from J, leaving 17 bases between. The CDR3 nucleotides are TGTGCCAGCAGCTTAAATTTGGCGGGGGCCGCAAATGAGCAGTTCTTC. Amino acids: CASSLNLAGAANEQFF.

This chain joins TRBV7-8 and TRBJ2-7; 16 nucleotides agree with TRBD2. Germline values: CDR1 SGHVS, CDR2 FQNEAQ. Trimming took 6 bases from V and 7 from J; bases not matched to a gene: 12. CDR3 length: 17 residues. CDR3 sequence: CASSAGTSGGAAREQYF. The CDR3 nucleotides read TGTGCCAGCAGTGCCGGGACTAGCGGGGGGGCCGCTCGAGAGCAGTACTTC.

This chain joins TRBV19 and TRBJ2-7; 7 bases map to TRBD1. Germline assignment: CDR1 LNHDA and CDR2 SQIVND (reference sequence). Unmatched junction bases numbered 3, after V lost 4 bases and J lost 0 bases. The CDR3 extends over 14 amino acids. The CDR3 protein is CASSTRDSSYEQYF. CDR3 bases: TGTGCCAGTAGTACCCGGGACAGCTCCTACGAGCAGTACTTC.

The CDR3 DNA is TGTGCCAGCAGTGAAAGCGGGGACTACAATGAGCAGTTCTTC. Translated, it gives CASSESGDYNEQFF. The V gene is TRBV2, the J gene TRBJ2-1, with 7 bases aligning to TRBD2. Germline CDR1 reads SNHLY; CDR2 reads FYNNEI. The V and J ends lost 2 bases and 3 bases, in that order; junction bases with no gene match: 1. This CDR3 has 14 amino acids.

The CDR3 DNA sequence: TGTGCGACCCGGGGGACAGGGATCACTGAAGCTTTCTTT. Translating gives CATRGTGITEAFF. The chain uses TRBV2 and TRBJ1-1; 9 nucleotides align to TRBD1. The CDR3 length is 13 residues. Germline V gene data show CDR1 as SNHLY and CDR2 as FYNNEI.

The rearrangement joins TRBV6-1 to TRBJ1-1; D gene ambiguous. CDR3 length equals 13 residues. V lost 10 bases and J lost 1, with 13 bases in between. Per the germline V gene, CDR1 is MNHNS and CDR2 is SASEGT. CDR3 amino acids: CATSPGQNTEAFF. CDR3 sequence (DNA): TGTGCCACCTCACCTGGGCAGAACACTGAAGCTTTCTTT.

The gene calls are TRBV7-3 and TRBJ2-3, with 12 positions matching TRBD2. The CDR3 runs 16 residues. V trimming: 6 bases; J trimming: 1 base; junction bases outside the gene matches: 5. Germline CDR1 SGHTA, CDR2 FQGTGA. The CDR3 region is CASSSTSGGRTDTQYF. The CDR3 DNA follows: TGTGCCAGCAGTTCGACTAGCGGGGGACGCACAGATACGCAGTATTTT. The whole variable domain, filled in from reference TRBV7-3 and TRBJ2-3, reads GAGVSQTPSNKVTEKGKYVELRCDPISGHTALYWYRQSLGQGPEFLIYFQGTGAADDSGLPNDRFFAVRPEGSVSTLKIQRTERGDSAVYLCASSSTSGGRTDTQYFGPGTRLTVL.

The chain employs TRBV9 and TRBJ1-1, with a tentative D call TRBD1 (5 bases). Per the germline V gene, CDR1 is SGDLS and CDR2 is YYNGEE. The CDR3 is 14 residues long. V lost 7 bases, J lost 2 bases, and 15 bases lay in between. The CDR3 DNA reads TGTGCCAGCTCCCCAGGGCAGGGAAACACTGAAGCTTTCTTT. Its protein is CASSPGQGNTEAFF. Full variable domain (outside the CDR3, taken from reference TRBV9 and TRBJ1-1): DSGVTQTPKHLITATGQRVTLRCSPRSGDLSVYWYQQSLDQGLQFLIQYYNGEERAKGNILERFSAQQFPDLHSELNLSSLELGDSALYFCASSPGQGNTEAFFGQGTRLTVV.

This clone was picked up one time. The chain uses TRBV27 and TRBJ1-3; weak D call: TRBD1 (6 bases). The germline V gene has CDR1 MNHEY and CDR2 SMNVEV (reference sequence). The CDR3 covers 16 residues. V was clipped by 5 bases and J by 4 bases, with 18 bases between them. The CDR3 DNA is TGTGCCAGCAGTCCCTTACCCAGGGGATTGGGAAACACCATATATTTT. As protein: CASSPLPRGLGNTIYF.

V and J are TRBV7-9 and TRBJ1-2, with TRBD1 as a possible D gene (5 bases). This CDR3 has 14 residues. Germline V lookup: CDR1 SEHNR, CDR2 FQNEAQ (reference sequence). V was pared by 5 bases and J by 5 bases, with 15 bases between. The CDR3 loop is CASSHLETEYGYTF. The CDR3 DNA reads TGTGCCAGCAGCCATCTTGAGACAGAATATGGCTACACCTTC. Drawing the rest from reference TRBV7-9 and TRBJ1-2, the complete variable domain is DTGVSQNPRHKITKRGQNVTFRCDPISEHNRLYWYRQTLGQGPEFLTYFQNEAQLEKSRLLSDRFSAERPKGSFSTLEIQRTEQGDSAMYLCASSHLETEYGYTFGSGTRLTVV.

The CDR3 DNA reads TGTGCCAGCAGCTTGGAGACTTGGGAGGGCTACGAGCAGTACTTC. Translated: CASSLETWEGYEQYF. J is TRBJ2-7 and V is TRBV5-6; 7 nucleotides match TRBD2. This CDR3 has 15 amino acids. Per germline, CDR1 SGHDT and CDR2 YYEEEE. V gave up 0 bases and J gave up 3 bases; unmatched junction bases: 6.

The rearrangement links TRBV2 to TRBJ1-4, with 7 nucleotides matching TRBD1. CDR1 is SNHLY, CDR2 FYNNEI, per germline. The CDR3 extends over 15 amino acids. J was trimmed by 8 bases and V by 4 bases; bases with no gene match: 10. The CDR3 bases are TGTGCCAGCAGTGGCCTGACAGGGAACGGGGAAAAACTGTTTTTT. Protein sequence: CASSGLTGNGEKLFF.

The rearrangement uses TRBV2 and TRBJ1-1, with D possibly TRBD1 on 5 matching bases. V lost 4 bases and J lost 11, with 8 bases in between. This CDR3 comprises 10 residues. CDR1 SNHLY and CDR2 FYNNEI come from the germline V gene. The CDR3 is CASSVSGAFF. The CDR3 region has the DNA TGTGCCAGCAGTGTATCAGGGGCTTTCTTT. The whole variable domain, remainder taken from reference TRBV2 and TRBJ1-1, is EPEVTQTPSHQVTQMGQEVILRCVPISNHLYFYWYRQILGQKVEFLVSFYNNEISEKSEIFDDQFSVERPDGSNFTLKIRSTKLEDSAMYFCASSVSGAFFGQGTRLTVV.

The chain is built from TRBV7-2 and TRBJ2-3, with TRBD2 identical over 12 bases. The germline V gene encodes CDR1 SGHTA and CDR2 FQGNSA. CDR3 size: 16 residues. Losses at the gene ends were 6 bases for V and 6 bases for J; bases not matched to a gene: 10. CDR3 loop: CASRRTSGGTSDTQYF. The DNA for the CDR3 is TGTGCCAGCAGACGAACTAGCGGGGGGACCAGTGATACGCAGTATTTT.

The chain couples TRBV6-1 to TRBJ2-3, with TRBD2 as a possible D gene (6 bases). Germline CDR1 is MNHNS and CDR2 is SASEGT. The CDR3 length is 14 residues. Trimming stripped 4 bases from V and 0 bases from J, with 8 bases between. In DNA form, the CDR3 reads TGTGCCAGCAGTGGCGGGACGAGCACAGATACGCAGTATTTT. Translation: CASSGGTSTDTQYF.

The V call is TRBV5-1, the J call TRBJ1-3; TRBD1 matches 10 bases. V was pared by 1 base and J by 6 bases, with 7 bases of the junction left unmatched. This CDR3 is built from 16 residues. The germline CDR1 and CDR2 sequences are SGHRS and YFSETQ. The CDR3 bases are TGCGCCAGCAGCTTGTCCGGGACAGGGGTTGAAAACACCATATATTTT. It specifies CASSLSGTGVENTIYF.

CDR3 residues: CASSNPDSPGAQYGYTF. In nucleotides, the CDR3 is TGTGCCAGTAGTAACCCCGACAGTCCTGGGGCCCAGTATGGCTACACCTTC. V gene TRBV19 combines with J gene TRBJ1-2, with D maybe TRBD1 (5 bases). Germline CDR1 is LNHDA and CDR2 is SQIVND (reference sequence). With 4 bases removed from V and 5 bases from J, the gap between germline ends came to 23 bases. This CDR3 comprises 17 residues. Variable domain in full (rest from reference TRBV19 and TRBJ1-2): DGGITQSPKYLFRKEGQNVTLSCEQNLNHDAMYWYRQDPGQGLRLIYYSQIVNDFQKGDIAEGYSVSREKKESFPLTVTSAQKNPTAFYLCASSNPDSPGAQYGYTFGSGTRLTVV.

The chain carries TRBV14 and TRBJ2-7; D remains unclear. The V gene lost 3 bases and the J gene lost 4 bases, with 4 bases spanning the gap. Germline CDR1 reads SGHDN; CDR2 reads FVKESK. This CDR3 is 11 amino acids long. The DNA of the CDR3 is TGTGCCAGCAGCCACGGGTACGAGCAGTACTTC. This codes for CASSHGYEQYF. The variable domain in full, completed from reference TRBV14 and TRBJ2-7, reads EAGVTQFPSHSVIEKGQTVTLRCDPISGHDNLYWYRRVMGKEIKFLLHFVKESKQDESGMPNNRFLAERTGGTYSTLKVQPAELEDSGVYFCASSHGYEQYFGPGTRLTVT.

The J gene is TRBJ2-3, the V gene TRBV10-3; 9 bases line up with TRBD2. Trimming at V came to 6 bases and at J to 6 bases, leaving 10 bases not matched to a gene. This CDR3 is built from 15 residues. The germline V gene has CDR1 ENHRY and CDR2 SYGVKD. The CDR3 DNA follows: TGTGCCATCAGCCCTGGACTAGCGTCAGGGGATACGCAGTATTTT. It codes for CAISPGLASGDTQYF.

The V gene is TRBV6-5, the J gene TRBJ2-2, with TRBD1 matching over 9 bases. Per germline, CDR1 MNHEY and CDR2 SVGAGI. Losses at the gene ends were 6 bases for V and 2 bases for J; bases not matched to a gene: 4. The CDR3 runs to 15 residues. The CDR3: CASRQGASNTGELFF. As DNA, the CDR3 is TGTGCCAGCAGACAGGGGGCTTCAAACACCGGGGAGCTGTTTTTT.

The DNA for the CDR3 is TGTGCCAGCAGCGCGGGGGGGACAGGGGAAGAAAAACTGTTTTTT. Encoded protein: CASSAGGTGEEKLFF. This chain joins TRBV9 and TRBJ1-4; 10 nucleotides agree with TRBD1. CDR3 length: 15 amino acids. Trimming cost V 3 bases and J 8 bases; bases outside gene matches: 7. In germline, CDR1 is SGDLS, CDR2 YYNGEE.